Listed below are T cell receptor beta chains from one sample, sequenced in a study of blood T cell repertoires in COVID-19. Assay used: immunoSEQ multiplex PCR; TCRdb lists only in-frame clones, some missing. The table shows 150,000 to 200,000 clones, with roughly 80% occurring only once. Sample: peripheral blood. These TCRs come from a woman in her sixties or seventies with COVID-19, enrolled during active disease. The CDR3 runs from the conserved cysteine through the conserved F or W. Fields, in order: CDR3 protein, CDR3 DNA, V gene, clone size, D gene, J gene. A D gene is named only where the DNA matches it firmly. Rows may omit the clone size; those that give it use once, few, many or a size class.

CDR3: CASSFGLAGGPVEQFF
DNA: TGTGCCAGCAGCTTCGGACTAGCGGGAGGGCCAGTTGAGCAGTTCTTC
V: TRBV11-2
size: .
D: TRBD2
J: TRBJ2-1

CDR3: CASSLGGGYEQYF
DNA: TGTGCCAGCAGTTTAGGAGGGGGCTACGAGCAGTACTTC
V: TRBV12-3/TRBV12-4
size: .
D: .
J: TRBJ2-7

CDR3: CASSSPGNKNSPLHF
DNA: TGTGCCAGCTCATCGCCCGGGAATAAAAATTCACCCCTCCACTTT
V: TRBV18
size: .
D: .
J: TRBJ1-6

CDR3: CASSKMMGLAGVYNEQFF
DNA: TGTGCCAGCAGCAAAATGATGGGACTAGCGGGAGTATACAATGAGCAGTTCTTC
V: TRBV21-1
size: .
D: .
J: TRBJ2-1

CDR3: CASSYSNHDREGGNTIYF
DNA: TGTGCCAGCAGTTACTCCAACCATGACAGGGAAGGAGGAAACACCATATATTTT
V: TRBV6-2/TRBV6-3
size: few
D: TRBD1
J: TRBJ1-3

CDR3: CASSGEQGGPTEAFF
DNA: TGTGCCAGCAGCGGAGAACAGGGCGGGCCCACTGAAGCTTTCTTT
V: TRBV7-9
size: .
D: .
J: TRBJ1-1

CDR3: CASSDRTGTPEAFF
DNA: TGTGCCAGCAGTGACAGGACTGGAACCCCTGAAGCTTTCTTT
V: TRBV6-2/TRBV6-3
size: .
D: .
J: TRBJ1-1

CDR3: CAISGLAGSSEQFF
DNA: TGTGCCATCAGTGGTCTAGCGGGCTCAAGTGAGCAGTTCTTC
V: TRBV10-3
size: .
D: TRBD2
J: TRBJ2-1

CDR3: CASSSGNKNIQYF
DNA: TGTGCCAGCAGCTCAGGGAACAAAAACATTCAGTACTTC
V: TRBV11-3
size: .
D: .
J: TRBJ2-4

CDR3: CASSSPSLGNQPQHF
DNA: TGTGCCAGCAGTTCTCCTTCCTTAGGCAATCAGCCCCAGCATTTT
V: TRBV28
size: .
D: .
J: TRBJ1-5

CDR3: CASSQQGRSTEAFF
DNA: TGTGCCAGCAGCCAACAGGGAAGGAGTACTGAAGCTTTCTTT
V: TRBV5-6
size: .
D: .
J: TRBJ1-1

CDR3: CASSRQTGGSSGNTIYF
DNA: TGTGCCAGCAGCCGACAGACAGGCGGGAGCTCTGGAAACACCATATATTTT
V: TRBV14
size: .
D: .
J: TRBJ1-3

CDR3: CASSPGEEKLFF
DNA: TGTGCCAGCAGCCCCGGGGAAGAAAAACTGTTTTTT
V: TRBV2
size: .
D: .
J: TRBJ1-4

CDR3: CATRRLAGAHSEVVSTGELFF
DNA: TGTGCCACCAGGCGGCTAGCGGGGGCCCATAGCGAGGTGGTATCAACCGGGGAGCTGTTTTTT
V: TRBV19
size: .
D: TRBD2
J: TRBJ2-2

CDR3: CASSPARQFGELFF
DNA: TGTGCCAGCTCACCAGCCCGACAGTTTGGGGAGCTGTTTTTT
V: TRBV18
size: .
D: .
J: TRBJ2-2

CDR3: CASRVAPGTGDDEQYF
DNA: TGTGCCAGCAGGGTGGCCCCCGGGACAGGGGACGACGAGCAGTACTTC
V: TRBV2
size: .
D: TRBD1
J: TRBJ2-7

CDR3: CASAQEGSSYEQYF
DNA: TGTGCCAGCGCCCAGGAGGGCAGCTCCTACGAGCAGTACTTC
V: TRBV6-6
size: .
D: .
J: TRBJ2-7